In its sample, the clone carrying this T cell receptor beta chain was seen a few times. Its cognate antigen is unknown. The data stem from a study of T cells after yellow fever vaccination. Study context: For low cell numbers, libraries were made with SMART-Seq v4 Ultra Low Input.

5'RACE template switching added a universal primer site and UMIs to TCR cDNA. TCRdb reprocessed the 5' RACE reads via MiXCR and lists one record per CDR3 protein. Here the sample spans a few hundred thousand distinct CDR3 sequences, approximately 3.9% being singletons. Whole-study results and caveats: CD4 and CD8 compartments shared a small share of clonotypes. Primary-vaccination clones mostly resurfaced post-booster (nearly 97% CD4, roughly 87% CD8).

There are 14 residues in the CDR3. Germline V gives CDR1 MGHRA, CDR2 YSYEKL. V trimming: 5 bases; J trimming: 6 bases; junction bases outside the gene matches: 8. This receptor was obtained from a man between 18 and 29 years old who received the YFV17D yellow fever vaccine. Material: PBMCs, obtained on the day of the yellow fever booster vaccination. The rearrangement links TRBV4-1 to TRBJ2-3; 7 bases are shared with TRBD1. This CDR3 is CASSFNLQGDTQYF. CDR3 DNA sequence: TGCGCCAGCAGCTTCAACTTACAGGGGGATACGCAGTATTTT.